The present TCR beta chain was sequenced within a study of blood T cell repertoires in COVID-19 (TCRdb year 2020). Regarding the complete study: The collaborator samples originated in the United States, Italy and Spain and spanned the acute and convalescent phases of COVID-19. The samples were drawn from the first 160 participants of the ongoing ImmuneRACE study and from roughly 1,300 subjects provided by 6 global collaborators. The material from the prospective study consisted of cDNA or gDNA derived from T cells, B-cell-depleted T cells, or PBMCs. A freely available public database, intended as a resource for researchers studying the immune response to SARS-CoV-2, is where the repertoires were released. Where available, HLA class I and class II types were obtained from metadata supplied by the sample provider rather than from assay-based typing. A de-identified subject ID, COVID-19 status, age in years and sex were almost always included in the sample metadata. Subjects who had been exposed to COVID-19, were actively infected with it, or had recovered from it provided the deeply sampled blood TCRbeta repertoires that made up the dataset.

Participants in the prospective study were enrolled through a virtual design, were aged roughly 18 to 95 years, and lived in about 25 United States geographic areas. To assign participants to cohorts, the prospective study relied on clinical history that participants themselves reported in a screening survey and a study questionnaire. Recovered participants in ImmuneRACE Cohort 3 were defined by two consecutive negative NP/OP PCR tests, clearance by a healthcare professional, or resolution of symptoms. In the prospective study, mobile phlebotomists collected whole blood, serum and a nasopharyngeal or oropharyngeal swab from each participant. Additional blood draws and questionnaires over an approximately 2-month period could optionally be provided by prospective study participants. Prospective study blood samples were shipped either frozen or at room temperature before DNA extraction. What the research found in general, with its limitations: The quantity of clinical and demographic metadata differed by source and by participant and was supplied without curation.

Worth noting for this clone: It lacks a known antigen. Base qualities were left out, and no much larger clone turns up one base away.

TCRbeta CDR3 regions were amplified from genomic DNA by means of the immunoSEQ Assay, a bias-controlled multiplex PCR. As for the authors' bioinformatics: The number of nucleated cells in each sample was estimated from the amplification of reference gene primers within the assay. To quantify the absolute abundance of each unique TCRbeta CDR3 rearrangement, sequence reads were collapsed and filtered. For each sample, productive Simpson clonality was calculated as the square root of Simpson's diversity index across productive rearrangements. As stored in TCRdb, this immuneACCESS dataset retains in-frame rearrangements with V and J assigned. A fraction of the clones does not appear; measured against another copy, unresolved V genes explain less than half of the discrepancy, and the remainder lacks a known reason. D and trimming come from the DNA, and the V and J calls and clone size come from that table. For this sample there are around 380,000 clones; around 87% appear just once. 1% to 1.5% of the sample lies in the top ten.

The CDR3 covers 17 residues, taking in both the cysteine and the phenylalanine. The DNA shown is the 51-base CDR3, in frame from base 1. Trimmed from V: 4 bases; trimmed from J: 4 bases; junction bases lacking a gene match: 14. The germline V gene encodes CDR1 SGHRS and CDR2 YFSETQ. The sample consisted of PBMCs or T cells enriched from blood (not recorded which). Recombination joined TRBV5-1 with TRBJ1-3, with 7 central nucleotides matching TRBD1. This clonotype was obtained from a man between 25 and 39 years old who had recovered from COVID-19. The CDR3 protein: CASSLTPGQGGGNTIYF. The sequenced DNA: TGCGCCAGCAGCCTCACCCCGGGGCAGGGGGGAGGAAACACCATATATTTT.